The T cell receptor beta chain described here comes from a study of blood T cell repertoires in COVID-19. The sample holds a few counts of this clone. Per the germline V gene, CDR1 is SGHTA and CDR2 is FQGNSA. V shed 5 bases, J shed 1 base, and the junction held 2 bases outside the gene matches. The CDR3 totals 16 residues. Profiled with immunoSEQ multiplex PCR; TCRdb holds only in-frame clones, not every one. The sample lists some 510,000 clones, 70% to 90% occurring once. Sequencing was performed on PBMCs or T cells enriched from blood (not recorded which). This chain joins TRBV7-2 and TRBJ2-2, with 12 bases that match TRBD2. The TCR sequence derives from a woman in her thirties or forties who had recovered from COVID-19. In DNA, the CDR3 is TGTGCCAGCAGCCAGACTAGCGGGGGGAACACCGGGGAGCTGTTTTTT. This sequence encodes CASSQTSGGNTGELFF.